Below are 28 T cell receptor beta chains sequenced from a single sample in a study of T cell responses to AZD1222 COVID-19 vaccine (dated by TCRdb to the early 2020s). To prepare the library, the immunoSEQ multiplex PCR assay was applied. Drawn from immuneACCESS, this table holds only the in-frame rearrangements with V and J called that TCRdb kept. Clones are partly lost; checked studies trace under half to an unresolved V gene and leave the rest unexplained. This sample is represented by approximately 130,000 clones; approximately 90% of them were singletons. Of the sample, 1.5% to 2% falls within the top ten clones. What this sample's time point label stands for: baseline before first vaccination. Source: peripheral blood, taken on day 0 of AZD1222 vaccination. The source is an adult in good health.

The genes are TRBV5-4 and TRBJ1-5; 7 bases fit TRBD1. The CDR3 runs to 13 residues. V dropped 4 bases and J dropped 4; count of bases not matched to a gene: 2. Germline loops: CDR1 SGHNT, CDR2 YYREEE (reference sequence). The CDR3 loop reads CASSPDRNQPQHF. CDR3 nucleotide sequence: TGTGCCAGCAGCCCGGACAGGAATCAGCCCCAGCATTTT.

The rearrangement links TRBV7-5 to TRBJ2-7; the table's D call of TRBD2 was not tested on the DNA. TRBV7-5 is classified as a pseudogene. CDR3 length: 16 amino acids. The CDR3 DNA follows: TGTGCCAGAAGCTTCTCCTCCGGGGGGGGGCCGTGCGAGCAGTACTTC. It translates to CARSFSSGGGPCEQYF.

V is TRBV7-3 and J is TRBJ2-1; the D gene is possibly TRBD2 (7 bases). Per the germline V gene, CDR1 is SGHTA and CDR2 is FQGTGA. Trimming removed 5 bases from V and 12 bases from J, with 17 bases in between. The CDR3 contains 13 residues. The CDR3 sequence is CASSGGADLRQFF. DNA for the CDR3: TGTGCCAGCAGCGGGGGGGCGGATCTGAGGCAGTTCTTC.

This chain joins TRBV19 and TRBJ1-1; TRBD1 agrees at 7 bases. J lost 6 bases, V lost 7 bases, and 5 bases had no gene match. The CDR3 extends over 12 amino acids. CDR1 and CDR2 from the germline V gene are LNHDA and SQIVND (reference sequence). In DNA form, the CDR3 reads TGTGCCAGTACCCTTGGGACAGCTGAAGCTTTCTTT. Residues: CASTLGTAEAFF.

The genes are TRBV27 and TRBJ2-3; 8 positions match TRBD2. J lost 4 bases, V lost 4 bases, and 7 bases had no gene match. CDR3 length: 15 residues. Germline CDR1 MNHEY, CDR2 SMNVEV (reference sequence). The CDR3 DNA reads TGTGCCAGCAGTTCGAGCGGGGGTTCCCCAGATACGCAGTATTTT. The encoded protein is CASSSSGGSPDTQYF.

This clone was seen only a few times. This chain connects TRBV28 to TRBJ2-7, with TRBD2 matching over 8 bases. Germline CDR1 is MDHEN and CDR2 is SYDVKM. V was clipped by 6 bases and J by 3 bases; unmatched bases: 1. This CDR3 is built from 12 residues. This CDR3 reads CASSGTSYEQYF. CDR3 coding DNA: TGTGCCAGCAGCGGGACTAGCTACGAGCAGTACTTC.

The chain recombines TRBV7-2 with TRBJ2-3, with no clear D. This CDR3 has 14 amino acids. The V and J ends lost 3 bases and 1 base respectively, with 8 bases between them. CDR1 is SGHTA and CDR2 is FQGNSA in the germline V gene. The CDR3 loop reads CASSLSQGTDTQYF. CDR3 coding DNA: TGTGCCAGCAGCTTGTCTCAGGGCACAGATACGCAGTATTTT.

Written as DNA, the CDR3 is TGTGCCAGCAGCGTGACAGGGGGCAAAGGTCAGCCCCAGCATTTT. Translation gives CASSVTGGKGQPQHF. The V gene is TRBV5-8, the J gene TRBJ1-5, with 10 bases fitting TRBD1. CDR3 length: 15 residues. Germline trimming cut 4 bases from V and 6 bases from J; bases unmatched to any gene: 7. Germline CDR1 and CDR2: SGHTS and YDEGEE.

The genes are TRBV7-2 and TRBJ2-1, with 11 nucleotides matching TRBD2. The CDR3 spans 15 residues. CDR1 and CDR2 from the germline V gene are SGHTA and FQGNSA. The trim removed 2 bases at V and 6 bases at J, leaving 3 bases unmatched. Here the CDR3 reads CASSLRLAGGNEQFF. DNA for the CDR3: TGTGCCAGCAGCTTAAGGCTAGCGGGAGGCAATGAGCAGTTCTTC. The variable domain in full, with the rest retrieved from reference TRBV7-2 and TRBJ2-1, is GAGVSQSPSNKVTEKGKDVELRCDPISGHTALYWYRQSLGQGLEFLIYFQGNSAPDKSGLPSDRFSAERTGGSVSTLTIQRTQQEDSAVYLCASSLRLAGGNEQFFGPGTRLTVL.

The chain joins TRBV28 to TRBJ1-2, with D possibly TRBD1 on 5 matching bases. Trimming stripped 6 bases from V and 3 bases from J, with 17 bases between. Per the germline V gene, CDR1 is MDHEN and CDR2 is SYDVKM. CDR3 length: 15 amino acids. The CDR3 loop reads CASSPMGLQHYGYTF. Here the CDR3 DNA reads TGTGCCAGCAGCCCTATGGGACTTCAGCACTATGGCTACACCTTC.

The CDR3 nucleotides are TGCGCCAGCAGCCAAGCCCCCGGGACGGTGGATGGCTACACCTTC. This encodes CASSQAPGTVDGYTF. This chain uses TRBV4-1 with TRBJ1-2, with a possible D match to TRBD1 (5 bases). Between the trimmed V and J ends, which lost 1 base and 6 bases, there was a span of 15 bases. The germline gives CDR1 MGHRA, CDR2 YSYEKL. This CDR3 spans 15 amino acids.

CDR3 nucleotides: TGTGCCAGCTCACCAATTGGACACCCCCGGTACGAGCAGTACTTC. Amino acid sequence: CASSPIGHPRYEQYF. The V call is TRBV18, the J call TRBJ2-7, with a tentative D call TRBD1 (5 bases). Per germline, CDR1 KGHSH and CDR2 LQKENI. Trimming took off 2 bases at V and 4 bases at J, with 15 bases between the two ends. This CDR3 has 15 amino acids. Filled out from reference TRBV18 and TRBJ2-7, the complete variable domain reads NAGVMQNPRHLVRRRGQEARLRCSPMKGHSHVYWYRQLPEEGLKFMVYLQKENIIDESGMPKERFSAEFPKEGPSILRIQQVVRGDSAAYFCASSPIGHPRYEQYFGPGTRLTVT.

As regards this clone: The same CDR3 can be traced to other DNA sequences in this sample. The genes are TRBV6-2 or TRBV6-3 and TRBJ2-1; D remains unclear. Looked up from germline, CDR1 is MNHEY and CDR2 is SVGEGT. CDR3 length: 11 amino acids. V shed 1 base and J shed 8 bases, with 3 bases lying between them. For the CDR3, the DNA is TGTGCCAGCAGTTACTTGGATGAGCAGTTCTTC. It encodes CASSYLDEQFF.

J is TRBJ2-2 and V is TRBV27; 7 bases map to TRBD1. The V segment lost 6 bases and the J segment 0 bases; nucleotides outside the gene matches: 1. This CDR3 spans 14 amino acids. Germline CDR1 is MNHEY and CDR2 is SMNVEV (reference sequence). CDR3 in amino acids: CASRDRANTGELFF. CDR3 DNA sequence: TGTGCCAGCAGAGACAGGGCGAACACCGGGGAGCTGTTTTTT.

V and J are TRBV19 and TRBJ2-2, with D possibly TRBD2 on 5 matching bases. Trimming took off 7 bases at V and 0 bases at J, with 15 bases between the two ends. In germline, CDR1 is LNHDA, CDR2 SQIVND (reference sequence). The CDR3 is 16 residues long. Written as DNA, the CDR3 is TGTGCCAGTATCTTAAGCGGTCGAACGAACACCGGGGAGCTGTTTTTT. Translation: CASILSGRTNTGELFF.

The chain carries TRBV5-1 and TRBJ1-6, with D maybe TRBD1 (6 bases). Between the trimmed V and J ends, which lost 3 bases and 7 bases, there was a span of 17 bases. Germline-derived CDR1 and CDR2 are SGHRS and YFSETQ. CDR3 length: 16 amino acids. The CDR3 loop reads CASSSPQGLLNSPLHF. The DNA of the CDR3 is TGCGCCAGCAGCTCACCCCAGGGGTTACTGAATTCACCCCTCCACTTT.

This chain connects TRBV6-5 to TRBJ1-3; 7 positions agree with TRBD1. There are 12 residues in the CDR3. Per germline, CDR1 MNHEY and CDR2 SVGAGI. The J segment lost 7 bases and the V segment lost 11 bases, leaving 8 bases of the junction unmatched. The CDR3 DNA follows: TGTGCCGTGCATGACAGGGTCAACACCATATATTTT. Protein: CAVHDRVNTIYF.

The genes are TRBV5-4 and TRBJ1-4; D might be TRBD1 (5 bases). This CDR3 region has 17 residues. Germline lookup yields CDR1 SGHNT and CDR2 YYREEE (reference sequence). Trimming stripped 0 bases from V and 3 bases from J, with 15 bases between. CDR3 sequence (DNA): TGTGCCAGCAGCTTGGATCCCAGGGCTCTAGCTAATGAAAAACTGTTTTTT. Residues: CASSLDPRALANEKLFF.

The rearrangement joins TRBV6-5 to TRBJ2-7, with 7 bases lining up with TRBD1. Germline assignment: CDR1 MNHEY and CDR2 SVGAGI. Germline trimming cut 5 bases from V and 0 bases from J; bases unmatched to any gene: 7. The CDR3 is 15 amino acids. The CDR3 DNA reads as TGTGCCAGCAGTAACAGGGGTACGAGCTCCTACGAGCAGTACTTC. Its protein is CASSNRGTSSYEQYF.

V gene TRBV7-2 combines with J gene TRBJ2-3, with no clear D. V was pared by 5 bases and J by 2 bases, with 20 bases between. Germline V gives CDR1 SGHTA, CDR2 FQGNSA. The CDR3 is made up of 17 amino acids. The CDR3 is CASSPPPSQRPTDTQYF. Written as DNA, the CDR3 is TGTGCCAGCAGCCCACCTCCTAGTCAACGCCCCACAGATACGCAGTATTTT.

The chain couples TRBV28 to TRBJ2-3, with 9 positions matching TRBD1. Unmatched junction bases numbered 13, after V lost 3 bases and J lost 6 bases. Germline CDR1 and CDR2: MDHEN and SYDVKM. The CDR3 runs 17 residues. The CDR3 bases are TGTGCCAGCAGTTTTCCGGCCGGGACAGGGATTTCGGATACGCAGTATTTT. Protein: CASSFPAGTGISDTQYF.

V is TRBV7-6 and J is TRBJ1-5, with TRBD1 matching over 9 bases. Germline loops: CDR1 SGHVS, CDR2 FNYEAQ. V shed 0 bases, J shed 2 bases, and the junction held 8 bases outside the gene matches. The CDR3 is made up of 18 amino acids. CDR3 amino acids: CASSLATGTGFGNQPQHF. CDR3 DNA: TGTGCCAGCAGCTTAGCGACAGGGACAGGGTTTGGCAATCAGCCCCAGCATTTT. The full variable domain, its missing parts supplied by reference TRBV7-6 and TRBJ1-5, is GAGVSQSPRYKVTKRGQDVALRCDPISGHVSLYWYRQALGQGPEFLTYFNYEAQQDKSGLPNDRFSAERPEGSISTLTIQRTEQRDSAMYRCASSLATGTGFGNQPQHFGDGTRLSIL.

This clone was found once. This chain connects TRBV9 to TRBJ2-7; D may be TRBD1 (6 bases). Germline V gives CDR1 SGDLS, CDR2 YYNGEE. Trimming stripped 0 bases from V and 0 bases from J, with 13 bases between. There are 16 residues in the CDR3. The chain's CDR3 is CASSVGWGQNSYEQYF. Here the CDR3 DNA reads TGTGCCAGCAGCGTAGGTTGGGGGCAGAACTCCTACGAGCAGTACTTC.

The chain has TRBV29-1 and TRBJ2-5; D may correspond to TRBD1 or TRBD2 (5 bases each). Germline CDR1 reads SQVTM; CDR2 reads ANQGSEA. Trimming stripped 7 bases from V and 5 bases from J, with 23 bases between. The CDR3 is made up of 15 amino acids. Written as DNA, the CDR3 is TGCAGCGGACAGTCAGGGTGGGGGTTCGATGAGACCCAGTACTTC. This gives the protein CSGQSGWGFDETQYF.

The genes are TRBV27 and TRBJ1-6; unclear D gene. The CDR3 covers 19 residues. The V gene lost 5 bases and the J gene lost 8 bases, with 28 bases spanning the gap. Germline V CDR1 and CDR2: MNHEY, SMNVEV (reference sequence). CDR3 residues: CASSLNSRRVGLGDSPLHF. DNA of the CDR3: TGTGCCAGCAGTCTGAACAGTCGCCGGGTCGGGCTCGGGGATTCACCCCTCCACTTT.

The rearrangement joins TRBV19 to TRBJ2-5; perhaps D is TRBD1 or TRBD2 (6 bases each). This CDR3 spans 15 amino acids. Trimming left V 1 base short and J 5 bases short, with 14 bases between. Germline lookup yields CDR1 LNHDA and CDR2 SQIVND (reference sequence). CDR3 in DNA: TGTGCCAGTAGTATAGGACGGGGGCCAGGGGAGACCCAGTACTTC. Its protein product is CASSIGRGPGETQYF.

J is TRBJ1-1 and V is TRBV6-5; TRBD1 might be the D (5 bases). This CDR3 comprises 13 residues. Germline V gives CDR1 MNHEY, CDR2 SVGAGI. Trimming pared 4 bases from V and 3 bases from J, leaving 9 bases between. The CDR3, as DNA: TGTGCCAGCAGTTGGGGGGTGGACACTGAAGCTTTCTTT. Protein product: CASSWGVDTEAFF.

V is TRBV6-5 and J is TRBJ2-7; the D call may be TRBD1 or TRBD2 (5 bases each). Trimming pared 1 base from V and 6 bases from J, leaving 19 bases between. Germline V gene data show CDR1 as MNHEY and CDR2 as SVGAGI. The CDR3 has 16 residues. In DNA form, the CDR3 reads TGTGCCAGCAGTTACTGGGATGCTAGATGGGGACGCGAGCAGTACTTC. Translation: CASSYWDARWGREQYF.